The source of this T cell receptor (beta chain) is a study of T-cell reconstitution after alpha-beta-depleted transplantation in children. During its preparation, the TCRbeta library received unique molecular identifiers. TCRdb recomputed calls from the PCR reads with MiXCR, one row per CDR3 protein. The table has under 450,000 distinct CDR3 sequences, 10% to 15% seen once. V was cut by 1 base and J by 4 bases, with 9 bases left in between. Germline CDR1 SGHTA, CDR2 FQGTGA. The CDR3 has 14 amino acids. The sequencing here drew on PBMCs, taken from the stem cell graft. This TCR derives from a human donor who donated a stem cell graft to a child with Fanconi anemia. V and J are TRBV7-3 and TRBJ2-3; tentatively, D is TRBD2 (6 bases). The CDR3 region has the DNA TGTGCCAGCAGCTTAAATGCGGGATCAGATACGCAGTATTTT. It translates to CASSLNAGSDTQYF.